This TCR beta chain was found in a study of human T cells and chemical hapten exposure. At the level of the study: There were per-sample TCR yield variations, arising mainly from small pooled library volume differences.

This clonotype has a handful of counts. No antigen is known for it. The authors' total RNA extraction used unfractionated whole blood. The library tagged individual cDNA molecules with unique molecular identifiers. In the original processing: Around 91,000 TCRs per sample was the median, with a range of 23,224 to 690,600. TCRdb re-analysed the reads in MiXCR, keeping a single row per CDR3 protein. TCRdb, rather than the study authors, made the V and J calls. The repertoire holds about 120,000 distinct CDR3 sequences, with less than 10% as singletons. V gave up 6 bases and J gave up 2 bases, with 16 bases separating them. Germline-derived CDR1 and CDR2 are MNHEY and SVGAGI. The CDR3 is made up of 15 amino acids. Study conclusions and caveats: Unchanged with DPC sensitization were TCRs above 1 in 1000 frequency.

The sequencing sample was made of whole blood. This TCR was recovered from a human donor in good health. Some clones in this sample may be carry-over from other donors' samples. The chain uses TRBV6-5 and TRBJ2-5, with D uncertain. The CDR3 nucleotides read TGTGCCAGCAGCCGATACGATCTGGGGCAAGAGACCCAGTACTTC. Its translation: CASSRYDLGQETQYF.